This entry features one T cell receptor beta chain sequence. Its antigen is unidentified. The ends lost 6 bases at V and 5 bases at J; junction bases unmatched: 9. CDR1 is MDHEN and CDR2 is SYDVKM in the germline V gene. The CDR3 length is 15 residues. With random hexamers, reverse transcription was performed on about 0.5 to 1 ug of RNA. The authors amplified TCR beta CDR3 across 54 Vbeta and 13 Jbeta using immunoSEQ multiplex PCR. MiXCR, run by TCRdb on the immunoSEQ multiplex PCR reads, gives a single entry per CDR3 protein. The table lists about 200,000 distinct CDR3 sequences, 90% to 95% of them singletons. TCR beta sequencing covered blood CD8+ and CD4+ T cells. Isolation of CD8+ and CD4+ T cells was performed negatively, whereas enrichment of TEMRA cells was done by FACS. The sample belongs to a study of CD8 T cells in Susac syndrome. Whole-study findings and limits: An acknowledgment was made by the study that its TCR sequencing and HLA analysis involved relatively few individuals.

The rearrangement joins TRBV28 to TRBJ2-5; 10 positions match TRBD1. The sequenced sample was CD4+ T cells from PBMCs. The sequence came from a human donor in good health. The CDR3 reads CASRSGTGAGETQYF. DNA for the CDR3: TGTGCCAGCAGATCCGGGACAGGGGCGGGGGAGACCCAGTACTTC.